Here is one T cell receptor beta chain with its context. The antigen remains undetermined. The data were taken from a study of vaccination and CD4 T cells after COVID-19. As for the study in general: Sampling after COVID took place at a median of around 110 days (range 35 to 161) following diagnosis.

Trimming cost V 0 bases and J 7 bases, with 7 bases left between them. This CDR3 region has 12 residues. Germline values: CDR1 DFQATT, CDR2 SNEGSKA (reference sequence). The Oncomine TCR Beta short-read assay was what sequenced the DNA obtained from cultured CD4+ T cells. One entry per CDR3 protein, called by TCRdb with MiXCR from the PCR reads. The table shows about 21,000 distinct CDR3 sequences, with roughly 30% occurring only once. Study results and caveats: Recorded median SARS-CoV-2-reactive clonotype numbers increased from about 20 to 38 without reaching significance. Early post-infection timepoints were missing, and relatively few convalescent patients were studied.

The sample's time point: late sampling 161 to 241 days after vaccination in a few convalescent patients. The sample's treatment: approximately 9-day PBMC culture with coronavirus spike peptide pools or control peptides (ViraFEST assay). The sample in question was CD4+ T cells from blood, cultured in vitro, obtained about 7 months after SARS-CoV-2 vaccination. The sequence was obtained from a human donor who had recovered from COVID-19. This chain links TRBV20-1 with TRBJ1-5; TRBD1 might be the D (5 bases). In nucleotides, the CDR3 is TGCAGTGCTAGAGATGGGGGGCAGCCCCAGCATTTT. It specifies CSARDGGQPQHF.